This TCR beta chain comes out of a study of breast tumors, draining lymph nodes, adjacent tissues. The study, taken as a whole, reports: Tumor T cell lymph node origin was a supported hypothesis, not proven. Tumor TCR diversity was below lymph nodes but above nontumor tissue. The data were judged consistent with most tumor T cells coming from lymph node and expanding in tumor.

TCRdb called the multiplex PCR reads again in MiXCR, with one record for every CDR3 protein. Among nearly 200,000 distinct CDR3 sequences, roughly 31% were seen once, and the ten largest hold 4.3%. This clonotype showed up many times. Its antigen remains unidentified. V trimming: 0 bases; J trimming: 3 bases; junction bases outside the gene matches: 4. This CDR3 has 15 residues. Germline CDR1 MGHRA, CDR2 YSYEKL. The lymph nodes were axillary draining lymph nodes from breast cancer patients. The specimen sequenced was axillary lymph node tissue. The TCR comes from a female donor with breast cancer. Some clones in this sample may be carry-over from other donors' samples. This chain uses TRBV4-1 with TRBJ2-7; 8 bases match TRBD2. In nucleotides, the CDR3 is TGCGCCAGCAGCCAAGAGTCTAGCGGGCACTACGAGCAGTACTTC. Amino acids: CASSQESSGHYEQYF.